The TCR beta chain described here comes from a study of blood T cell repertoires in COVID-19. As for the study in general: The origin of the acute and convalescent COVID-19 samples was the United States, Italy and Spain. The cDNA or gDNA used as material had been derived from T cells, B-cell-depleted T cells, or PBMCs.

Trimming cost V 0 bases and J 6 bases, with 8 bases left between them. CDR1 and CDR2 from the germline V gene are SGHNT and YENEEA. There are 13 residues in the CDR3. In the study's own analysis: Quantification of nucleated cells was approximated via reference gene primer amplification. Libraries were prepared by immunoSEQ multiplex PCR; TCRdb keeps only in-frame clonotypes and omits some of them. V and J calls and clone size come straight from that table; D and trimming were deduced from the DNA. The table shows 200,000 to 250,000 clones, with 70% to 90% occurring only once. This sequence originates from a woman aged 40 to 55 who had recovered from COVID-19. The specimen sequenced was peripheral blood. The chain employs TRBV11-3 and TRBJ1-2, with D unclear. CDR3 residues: CASSLEGRNGYTF. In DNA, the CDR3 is TGTGCCAGCAGCTTAGAAGGGAGAAATGGCTACACCTTC.